The clone carrying this T cell receptor beta chain was seen a handful of times. Amplification by 5'RACE using constant-segment primers produced TCR alpha and TCR beta cDNA libraries that carried sample barcodes and UMIs. TCRdb ran MiXCR on the 5' RACE reads and lists one entry per CDR3 protein. The profile shows about 350,000 distinct CDR3 sequences, approximately 15% of them singletons. This entry belongs to a study of T-cell memory formation after mild COVID-19. The CDR3 has 13 residues. Germline CDR1 PRHDT, CDR2 FYEKMQ (reference sequence). V dropped 4 bases and J dropped 1 base, with 7 bases sitting between them.

This clonotype was obtained from a man in his late teens or twenties who had mild COVID-19 (a few samples of this study predate the infection). Cell type and time point are not known. Sequencing used PBMCs or a T cell subset sorted from them (not recorded which). The chain recombines TRBV13 with TRBJ1-1; D is uncertain. CDR3 amino acids: CASSSLTNTEAFF. The CDR3 DNA sequence: TGTGCCAGCAGCTCCCTTACGAACACTGAAGCTTTCTTT.